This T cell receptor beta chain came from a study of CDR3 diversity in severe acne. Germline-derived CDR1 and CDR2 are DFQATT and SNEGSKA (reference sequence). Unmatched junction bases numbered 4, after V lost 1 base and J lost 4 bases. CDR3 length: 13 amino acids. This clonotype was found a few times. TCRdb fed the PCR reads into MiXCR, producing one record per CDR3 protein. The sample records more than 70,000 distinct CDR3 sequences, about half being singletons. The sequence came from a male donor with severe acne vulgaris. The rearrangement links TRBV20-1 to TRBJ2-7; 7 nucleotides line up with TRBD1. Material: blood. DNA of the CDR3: TGCAGTGCTAGAGGGGGACAGAATTACGAGCAGTACTTC. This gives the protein CSARGGQNYEQYF.